This TCR beta chain was sequenced during a study of technical replicates of blood from a few donors. The germline V gene has CDR1 MNHNY and CDR2 SVGAGI (reference sequence). The CDR3 has 15 residues. Unmatched junction bases numbered 13, after V lost 7 bases and J lost 5 bases. Produced via immunoSEQ multiplex PCR; TCRdb's table is partial and in-frame only. The data contain some 68,000 clones, roughly 96% of them singletons. The source of this sequence is a human donor in good health. The sample consisted of T cells isolated from PBMCs. The chain couples TRBV6-6 to TRBJ2-5, with 7 bases that match TRBD2. The DNA of the CDR3 is TGTGCCAGCACCCGGGGAGGCGGGAGTTTGGAGACCCAGTACTTC. Translated, it gives CASTRGGGSLETQYF.